This T cell receptor beta chain was observed in a study of cytomegalovirus exposure and HLA in healthy donors. About the study: The study's early data release held about 77 million unique TCRs from HLA-typed donors. Study-level findings and limits: Reports indicate that TCR beta sequences accurately predicted the HLA-A and HLA-B alleles of most subjects.

The CDR3 has 21 residues. Only a few counts were recorded for this clone. Its specificity is unknown. Amplification used 60 Vbeta primers and 13 Jbeta primers. Using immunoSEQ multiplex PCR, the repertoire was profiled, and TCRdb retains in-frame clones only, with some absent. The repertoire holds 80,000 to 100,000 clones, around 72% seen once, with roughly 9.8% in the top ten. The source is a man between 18 and 29 years old in good health and CMV-seropositive. Input material: PBMCs. The chain carries TRBV1 and TRBJ1-6. TRBV1 is annotated as a pseudogene. The CDR3 sequence is CTSSQDLRPHIGGPYNSPLHF. In nucleotides, the CDR3 is TGCACCAGCAGCCAAGATTTACGGCCCCATATCGGGGGACCTTATAATTCACCCCTCCACTTT.